The 32 T cell receptor beta chains in this list originate from one sample, sequenced in a study of blood T cell repertoires in COVID-19. Assay: immunoSEQ multiplex PCR; the TCRdb copy retains only in-frame clones and omits some. The sample contains 150,000 to 200,000 clones, 65% to 85% of which appear only once. The sequenced sample was peripheral blood. The receptor source for this set is a man aged 55 to 70 with active or convalescent COVID-19.

The rearrangement joins TRBV27 to TRBJ2-7, with D maybe TRBD2 (5 bases). Per germline, CDR1 MNHEY and CDR2 SMNVEV (reference sequence). Deletions cut 7 bases from V and 3 bases from J, with 10 bases between. The CDR3 length is 12 residues. The CDR3 coding sequence is TGTGCCAGCACTGGAGGAGACTACGAGCAGTACTTC. As protein: CASTGGDYEQYF.

The rearrangement joins TRBV5-1 to TRBJ2-1; 7 bases match TRBD1. This CDR3 has 15 residues. CDR1 SGHRS and CDR2 YFSETQ come from the germline V gene. V lost 1 base and J lost 6; bases outside the gene matches: 7. As DNA, the CDR3 is TGCGCCAGCAGCTTGACCGGGACAGCATTCAATGAGCAGTTCTTC. This encodes CASSLTGTAFNEQFF.

This clone was observed many times. This rearrangement joins TRBV27 to TRBJ1-6, with TRBD1 as a possible D gene (6 bases). The V gene lost 3 bases and the J gene lost 4 bases, with 7 bases spanning the gap. The germline gives CDR1 MNHEY, CDR2 SMNVEV (reference sequence). The CDR3 has 14 amino acids. The DNA for the CDR3 is TGTGCCAGCAGTTTTACAGGGTATAATTCACCCCTCCACTTT. This codes for CASSFTGYNSPLHF.

V usage is TRBV5-8 and J usage is TRBJ2-1; 10 bases line up with TRBD2. The CDR3 has 20 residues. Looked up from germline, CDR1 is SGHTS and CDR2 is YDEGEE. V lost 7 bases and J lost 6; bases outside the gene matches: 25. CDR3 sequence reads: CASPDSPSRGRASGSNEQFF. The CDR3 DNA reads as TGTGCCAGCCCAGACTCTCCCTCCCGGGGTAGGGCTAGCGGGAGCAATGAGCAGTTCTTC.

The chain carries TRBV27 and TRBJ2-1; D might be TRBD2 (6 bases). Germline CDR1 is MNHEY and CDR2 is SMNVEV (reference sequence). V lost 5 bases and J lost 6, with 20 bases in between. The CDR3 is made up of 16 amino acids. The DNA of the CDR3 is TGTGCCAGCAGTCCCCCCCTAGTAGCGGAGTTCAATGAGCAGTTCTTC. Encoded protein: CASSPPLVAEFNEQFF.

This clone has just one count. The CDR3 DNA sequence: TGCGCCAGCAGCCCAGGGACAGGCCCTCGGAGCTACACCTTC. Encoded protein: CASSPGTGPRSYTF. The genes are TRBV4-3 and TRBJ1-2, with 8 bases matching TRBD1. V shed 4 bases and J 9 bases; nucleotides not matched to a gene: 10. This CDR3 contains 14 residues. The germline V gene has CDR1 LGHNA and CDR2 YSLEER.

The CDR3 region is CASSMRYTDTQYF. CDR3 sequence (DNA): TGTGCCAGTAGTATGAGATACACAGATACGCAGTATTTT. The chain links TRBV19 to TRBJ2-3; D uncertain. Trimming pared 3 bases from V and 2 bases from J, leaving 6 bases between. This CDR3 is built from 13 residues. Germline V CDR1 and CDR2: LNHDA, SQIVND (reference sequence).

In this sample, this clone turned up once. The chain links TRBV3-1 (or the pseudogene TRBV3-2) to TRBJ1-1; 8 bases line up with TRBD1. The CDR3 extends over 13 amino acids. Germline CDR1 is LGHDT and CDR2 is YNNKEL (reference sequence). V trimming: 2 bases; J trimming: 6 bases; junction bases outside the gene matches: 2. The CDR3 spells CASSQQGASEAFF. The CDR3 DNA sequence: TGTGCCAGCAGCCAACAGGGGGCCTCTGAAGCTTTCTTT.

This clone appeared a single time. The J gene is TRBJ2-2, the V gene TRBV7-3; 8 bases are a match to TRBD2. V was clipped by 5 bases and J by 0 bases; unmatched bases: 5. CDR1 and CDR2 from the germline V gene are SGHTA and FQGTGA. The CDR3 length is 16 residues. The CDR3 nucleotides are TGTGCCAGCAGCCCCCGGACTAGCTCGAACACCGGGGAGCTGTTTTTT. Translating gives CASSPRTSSNTGELFF.

The chain is built from TRBV6-2 or TRBV6-3 and TRBJ2-1, with D tentatively TRBD2 (6 bases). CDR3 size: 17 residues. Trimming removed 2 bases from V and 2 bases from J, with 16 bases in between. Germline V lookup: CDR1 MNHEY, CDR2 SVGEGT. The CDR3 protein is CASSYGRRVRTYNEQFF. In DNA form, the CDR3 reads TGTGCCAGCAGTTACGGGAGGCGGGTGAGAACCTACAATGAGCAGTTCTTC.

J is TRBJ2-2 and V is TRBV27; 8 bases are shared with TRBD1. This CDR3 comprises 13 residues. Trimming took 8 bases from V and 7 from J; bases not matched to a gene: 6. The germline gives CDR1 MNHEY, CDR2 SMNVEV (reference sequence). CDR3 nucleotides: TGTGCCAGCTCATTTGACAGGGGCGGGGAGCTGTTTTTT. Protein product: CASSFDRGGELFF.

This chain connects TRBV4-2 to TRBJ1-2; D unclear. Germline-derived CDR1 and CDR2 are LGHNA and YNFKEQ. The CDR3 has 15 amino acids. V shed 1 base and J shed 4 bases, with 13 bases lying between them. The CDR3 sequence: CASSQVVGAFYGYTF. In nucleotides, the CDR3 is TGTGCCAGCAGCCAAGTGGTAGGAGCTTTCTATGGCTACACCTTC.

In this sample, this clone turned up a few times. The gene calls are TRBV9 and TRBJ2-5, with D maybe TRBD2 (6 bases). Deletions cut 4 bases from V and 2 bases from J, with 18 bases between. Germline loops: CDR1 SGDLS, CDR2 YYNGEE. This CDR3 is built from 16 residues. The CDR3 sequence: CASSPHGGTAQETQYF. Here the CDR3 DNA reads TGTGCCAGCAGCCCTCATGGGGGGACGGCACAAGAGACCCAGTACTTC.

V is TRBV28 and J is TRBJ1-5; a weak D match, TRBD1 (5 bases). Germline values: CDR1 MDHEN, CDR2 SYDVKM. The CDR3 spans 15 residues. Trimming stripped 6 bases from V and 0 bases from J, with 12 bases between. CDR3 loop: CASRLQGNSNQPQHF. DNA of the CDR3: TGTGCCAGCAGGCTGCAGGGAAATAGCAATCAGCCCCAGCATTTT.

The chain recombines TRBV9 with TRBJ1-2; 9 bases match TRBD1. Germline values: CDR1 SGDLS, CDR2 YYNGEE. The CDR3 covers 18 residues. The V and J ends lost 2 bases and 4 bases, in that order; junction bases with no gene match: 15. CDR3 region: CASSVSGQGTPLGYGYTF. In nucleotides, the CDR3 is TGTGCCAGCAGCGTCTCCGGACAGGGGACACCCTTAGGCTATGGCTACACCTTC.

The chain has TRBV28 and TRBJ2-7; 14 bases fit TRBD2. The CDR3 sequence is 16 residues long. Germline lookup yields CDR1 MDHEN and CDR2 SYDVKM. Trimming at V came to 7 bases and at J to 3 bases, leaving 8 bases not matched to a gene. The CDR3 spells CASTPTGLAGGYEQYF. In nucleotides, the CDR3 is TGTGCCAGCACCCCTACCGGACTAGCGGGAGGCTACGAGCAGTACTTC. Using reference TRBV28 and TRBJ2-7 for the parts outside the CDR3, the full variable domain is DVKVTQSSRYLVKRTGEKVFLECVQDMDHENMFWYRQDPGLGLRLIYFSYDVKMKEKGDIPEGYSVSREKKERFSLILESASTNQTSMYLCASTPTGLAGGYEQYFGPGTRLTVT.

The chain links TRBV9 to TRBJ1-1; D is uncertain. Between the trimmed V and J ends, which lost 3 bases and 3 bases, there was a span of 9 bases. The CDR3 runs to 13 residues. Germline loops: CDR1 SGDLS, CDR2 YYNGEE. CDR3 protein: CASSATSDTEAFF. CDR3 nucleotide sequence: TGTGCCAGCAGCGCCACAAGTGACACTGAAGCTTTCTTT.

V is TRBV12-5 and J is TRBJ1-1; TRBD1 agrees at 8 bases. The germline gives CDR1 LGHNT, CDR2 FRNRAP. The CDR3 runs to 15 residues. V dropped 6 bases and J dropped 2; count of bases not matched to a gene: 8. This CDR3 is CASGAPGQDNTEAFF. The CDR3 DNA reads as TGTGCTAGTGGAGCCCCGGGACAGGATAACACTGAAGCTTTCTTT.

The chain joins TRBV5-4 to TRBJ2-3; D is unclear. The CDR3 sequence is 13 residues long. The germline V gene encodes CDR1 SGHNT and CDR2 YYREEE (reference sequence). The V gene lost 1 base and the J gene lost 1 base, with 4 bases spanning the gap. The CDR3 loop is CASSLTGTDTQYF. The CDR3 region has the DNA TGTGCCAGCAGCTTGACGGGCACAGATACGCAGTATTTT.

This clone was counted a few times. V is TRBV4-3 and J is TRBJ2-1; 8 positions agree with TRBD2. The CDR3 sequence is 16 residues long. Germline-derived CDR1 and CDR2 are LGHNA and YSLEER. Trimming took 1 base from V and 8 from J; bases not matched to a gene: 10. The CDR3 coding sequence is TGCGCCAGCAGCCAAGGTTCAGGGACGGGGGGGGATGAGCAGTTCTTC. Protein sequence: CASSQGSGTGGDEQFF.

This chain links TRBV4-1 with TRBJ1-2; weak D call: TRBD1 (6 bases). The CDR3 has 12 residues. The V gene lost 4 bases and the J gene lost 5 bases, with 8 bases spanning the gap. Germline CDR1 MGHRA, CDR2 YSYEKL. CDR3 sequence reads: CASSRTAYGYTF. In DNA, the CDR3 is TGCGCCAGCAGCCGGACAGCTTATGGCTACACCTTC.

This chain links TRBV28 with TRBJ1-1; the D is unclear. V was pared by 6 bases and J by 4 bases, with 15 bases between. The CDR3 sequence is 14 residues long. Germline V lookup: CDR1 MDHEN, CDR2 SYDVKM. The CDR3 reads CASRFKWSGTEAFF. The CDR3 DNA sequence: TGTGCCAGCAGATTTAAGTGGAGCGGCACTGAAGCTTTCTTT.

CDR3: CASSCRGRVSNQPQHF. The CDR3 nucleotides read TGTGCCAGCAGCTGTAGGGGGCGCGTCAGCAATCAGCCCCAGCATTTT. The J gene is TRBJ1-5, the V gene TRBV11-2; 7 bases are shared with TRBD1. This CDR3 spans 16 amino acids. The junction had 7 bases not matched to a gene; V was cut back by 4 bases and J by 1 base. Germline-derived CDR1 and CDR2 are SGHAT and FQNNGV.

V usage is TRBV18 and J usage is TRBJ2-7; TRBD1 agrees at 7 bases. Looked up from germline, CDR1 is KGHSH and CDR2 is LQKENI. V shed 3 bases and J 4 bases; nucleotides not matched to a gene: 6. CDR3 size: 14 residues. CDR3 nucleotide sequence: TGTGCCAGCTCACCCCACCCGACAGGGTACGAGCAGTACTTC. Amino acid sequence: CASSPHPTGYEQYF.

V is TRBV3-1 (or the pseudogene TRBV3-2) and J is TRBJ2-7, with D unresolved. CDR1 is LGHDT and CDR2 is YNNKEL in the germline V gene (reference sequence). CDR3 length equals 15 residues. V was pared by 4 bases and J by 4 bases, with 17 bases between. CDR3 in amino acids: CASSPREYGLYEQYF. The CDR3 DNA reads as TGTGCCAGCAGCCCACGTGAATATGGGCTTTACGAGCAGTACTTC.

The V call is TRBV6-5, the J call TRBJ1-2, with no clear D. CDR1 MNHEY and CDR2 SVGAGI come from the germline V gene. The CDR3 is made up of 12 amino acids. V dropped 8 bases and J dropped 3 bases, with 10 bases sitting between them. The CDR3, as DNA: TGTGCCAGCCCCCCCCCAGACTATGGCTACACCTTC. This translates into CASPPPDYGYTF.

V gene TRBV28 combines with J gene TRBJ2-7; maybe TRBD1 (6 bases). The CDR3 spans 15 residues. V lost 5 bases and J lost 5, with 19 bases in between. Germline V gives CDR1 MDHEN, CDR2 SYDVKM. CDR3 residues: CASSQIGTGNNEQYF. The CDR3 DNA is TGTGCCAGCAGTCAGATCGGTACAGGGAACAACGAGCAGTACTTC.

The count of this clone is one. V is TRBV4-1 and J is TRBJ2-3; 10 bases line up with TRBD1. The CDR3 consists of 17 residues. V shed 3 bases and J 0 bases; nucleotides not matched to a gene: 6. Per germline, CDR1 MGHRA and CDR2 YSYEKL. The CDR3: CASSQLTGGRSTDTQYF. The CDR3 DNA is TGCGCCAGCAGCCAGTTGACAGGGGGCCGGAGCACAGATACGCAGTATTTT.

The rearrangement links TRBV7-3 to TRBJ2-1; maybe TRBD1 (6 bases). Germline V CDR1 and CDR2: SGHTA, FQGTGA. Trimming took 4 bases from V and 4 from J, leaving 14 bases between them. The CDR3 runs 15 residues. CDR3 sequence (DNA): TGTGCCAGCAGCTCATTCGTGGGGGCATACAATGAGCAGTTCTTC. As protein: CASSSFVGAYNEQFF. Full variable domain (remainder filled in from reference TRBV7-3 and TRBJ2-1): GAGVSQTPSNKVTEKGKYVELRCDPISGHTALYWYRQSLGQGPEFLIYFQGTGAADDSGLPNDRFFAVRPEGSVSTLKIQRTERGDSAVYLCASSSFVGAYNEQFFGPGTRLTVL.

The table lists this clone with a few counts. The V gene is TRBV10-1, the J gene TRBJ2-7; 8 bases align to TRBD1. Germline V CDR1 and CDR2: WNHNN, SYGVQD (reference sequence). The junction had 12 bases not matched to a gene; V was cut back by 11 bases and J by 6 bases. CDR3 size: 13 residues. Here the CDR3 DNA reads TGCGCCCGTCGGACAGGGCGTATCAGCGAGCAGTACTTC. This sequence encodes CARRTGRISEQYF.

This chain connects TRBV7-2 to TRBJ2-5; D is perhaps TRBD2 (5 bases). Germline-derived CDR1 and CDR2 are SGHTA and FQGNSA. Trimming took 3 bases from V and 5 from J, leaving 10 bases between them. There are 13 residues in the CDR3. As DNA, the CDR3 is TGTGCCAGCAGCTTGGGGAGTTTCGAGACCCAGTACTTC. As protein: CASSLGSFETQYF.

J is TRBJ1-4 and V is TRBV9; 10 nucleotides align to TRBD1. CDR3 length: 16 residues. V trimming: 2 bases; J trimming: 0 bases; junction bases outside the gene matches: 1. CDR1 and CDR2 from the germline V gene are SGDLS and YYNGEE. The CDR3 loop reads CASSVDRGATNEKLFF. DNA for the CDR3: TGTGCCAGCAGCGTGGACAGGGGGGCAACTAATGAAAAACTGTTTTTT. Together with reference TRBV9 and TRBJ1-4, the CDR3 gives the full variable domain: DSGVTQTPKHLITATGQRVTLRCSPRSGDLSVYWYQQSLDQGLQFLIQYYNGEERAKGNILERFSAQQFPDLHSELNLSSLELGDSALYFCASSVDRGATNEKLFFGSGTQLSVL.